This T cell receptor (beta chain) derives from a study of T cells in Graves' hyperthyroidism and ophthalmopathy (dated by TCRdb to between 2018 and 2021). As for the study more broadly: Peripheral blood was collected at initial diagnosis, before any treatment. A discovery cohort of fewer than 110 patients, about 40 with Graves' ophthalmopathy and 57 with stable Graves' hyperthyroidism, was used to find distinguishing TCR V-J signatures. Prospective prediction of ophthalmopathy was tested in an independent validation cohort consisting of some 18 hyperthyroidism patients and around 17 patients who later progressed to ophthalmopathy. The 100 or so discovery patients were randomly split 7:3 into training and test sets. In addition, the study compared T-cell repertoires in thyroid tissue and in blood from over 5 Graves' hyperthyroidism patients. Once sampling was done, hyperthyroidism patients were given methimazole at a starting dose of 30 mg daily, whereas ophthalmopathy patients were given high-dose intravenous methylprednisolone. The paper describes TCR Vbeta CDR3 sequencing of 120 to 150 peripheral blood samples, made up of roughly 45 ophthalmopathy patients, around 73 hyperthyroidism patients and roughly 17 progressor patients. Beyond this particular receptor, the publication reports: A model built on a 13 V-J signature distinguished ophthalmopathy from stable hyperthyroidism, reaching over 85% sensitivity and 81.08% specificity in cross-validation and 80%/75% in testing. No statistical method was used to set the sample size in advance, and investigators knew the group allocation. Most expanded thyroid clonotypes (frequency above 0.001) were also detected in blood, suggesting blood repertoires may reflect thyroid immune responses. In validation, the model predicted progression to ophthalmopathy with approximately 71% sensitivity and 72% to 85% specificity, a median of 6.5 months before onset.

The TCR beta CDR3 regions were amplified from RNA transcripts. The TCR CDR3 was subjected to a first round of RT-PCR using the HTBI primer set and the Qiagen OneStep RT-PCR kit. A second multiplex PCR round built the libraries, followed by size selection and purification. Sequencing of the libraries was done on an Illumina HiSeq2000 using paired-end 100 bp reads. The study's own analysis went as follows. SOAPnuke was used to process the raw data, removing reads that contained adapters or uncalled bases, had a mean Phred below 15, or lacked an exact match to the constant primer or identifier. High-quality paired reads were merged with COPE v1.2.5, and unique nucleotide sequences were defined as clonotypes. MiTCR v1.1 was used to align the clonotypes against IMGT TRBV, TRBD and TRBJ reference segments. Only V-J combinations with frequency above 0.0001, covering 99.2% of repertoires, were analysed. A TCS score was defined as the ratio between F50 (clonal expansion) and ExV (chaos), using BLOSUM62-based TCRdist between CDR3 peptides within each V-J. Welch's t-statistics and random forest reduced some 510 V-J features to 13, which were used in a naive Bayes classifier (R e1071). In-frame beta chains were kept once TCRdb had trimmed the public reads at Q25 with fastp and called clones with MiXCR. Each record represents a unique CDR3 protein, reported with the most common genes and DNA among its rows. TCRdb's processing, not the authors', yielded these V and J calls. In all, the sample holds around 700,000 distinct CDR3 sequences, and roughly a sixth of those were seen once. Of the sample, around 17% is held by the ten largest clones.

For this chain, trimming is 6 bases at the V end and 7 bases at the J end, and the number of junction bases without a gene match is 6. The CDR3 contains 15 residues, cysteine and phenylalanine counted. Only the CDR3 region is kept as DNA, spanning 45 bases read in frame from base 1. A remark on this clonotype: Its antigen is still unknown. Base-call qualities are not available, and no considerably larger clone is one nucleotide away.

Hyperthyroidism patients were newly diagnosed, with disease duration under 2 months, and aged 18 to 65 years. The study excluded patients with uncontrolled infections, other autoimmune diseases, pregnancy or lactation. Diagnoses relied on clinical symptoms, serum thyroxine and TRAb, thyroid ultrasound and orbital computed tomography. For progressor patients, blood was drawn at the first diagnosis of hyperthyroidism, before any ophthalmopathy symptoms had appeared. PBMCs were isolated from more than 8 ml of fresh peripheral blood by Ficoll-Paque density gradient centrifugation. Patients classed as progressors first received a Graves' hyperthyroidism diagnosis and then went on to develop ophthalmopathy during follow-up. Total RNA was extracted using Trizol reagent, and RNA quality was assessed on an Agilent 2100 Bioanalyzer.

The chain couples TRBV12-3 or TRBV12-4 to TRBJ2-2; 12 central bases correspond to TRBD1. Sequenced: blood. The origin of this receptor is a woman aged 45-59 years with Graves' hyperthyroidism that later progressed to Graves' ophthalmopathy. The CDR3 is CASRAGTGGVGELFF. The DNA sequence follows: TGTGCCAGCAGGGCCGGGACAGGGGGCGTCGGGGAGCTGTTTTTT.